A single sample is the source of the 30 T cell receptor beta chains below, sequenced in a study of sequential checkpoint blockade in melanoma (dated by TCRdb to the late 2010s). According to the study, the label for this sample's treatment or condition signals: randomized to nivolumab then ipilimumab (arm A) or the reverse (arm B). The library relied on the immunoSEQ multiplex PCR assay. Entries here come from immuneACCESS through TCRdb and include only in-frame sequences with V and J called. Some clones fail to appear in such tables; in the studies checked, an unresolved V gene covers under half of the shortfall, and the cause of the remainder is unknown. This sample holds around 22,000 clones; 65% to 75% were observed only once. In total, the top ten clones hold around a fifth of the sample. The sample was CD8+ T cells sorted from blood (inferred from file names), taken from a patient given nivolumab and ipilimumab in sequence. All receptors come from a human donor with melanoma.

Remarks on this clone: A junction end diverges from the germline sequence, so it may reflect a read error. V usage is TRBV9 and J usage is TRBJ1-2; TRBD1 is a possible D gene (5 bases). CDR3 length: 10 amino acids. Germline-derived CDR1 and CDR2 are SGDLS and YYNGEE. CDR3 bases: TGTGCCAGCAGCCTCAAGACGGGGGGGTTC. Translated: CASSLKTGGF.

The rearrangement joins TRBV7-3 to TRBJ1-2, with D unclear. V was shortened by 3 bases and J by 4 bases, with 9 bases between the two germline ends. The CDR3 spans 13 residues. Germline CDR1 reads SGHTA; CDR2 reads FQGTGA. CDR3 in amino acids: CASSFEVVYGYTF. The CDR3 DNA is TGTGCCAGCAGCTTCGAGGTAGTCTATGGCTACACCTTC.

V usage is TRBV5-5 and J usage is TRBJ1-5; no clear D. The germline V gene encodes CDR1 SGHKS and CDR2 YYEKEE (reference sequence). V dropped 1 base and J dropped 1 base, with 9 bases sitting between them. This CDR3 spans 15 amino acids. The CDR3 reads CASSLSDHSNQPQHF. The DNA of the CDR3 is TGTGCCAGCAGCTTGAGCGACCACAGCAATCAGCCCCAGCATTTT.

This clone was observed a handful of times. This chain joins TRBV27 and TRBJ1-4; D remains unclear. CDR3 length equals 16 residues. Trimming cost V 2 bases and J 10 bases, with 20 bases left between them. Germline V gene lookup returns CDR1 MNHEY and CDR2 SMNVEV (reference sequence). The CDR3 DNA is TGTGCCAGCAGTTTAACCCCCGTTGCGGGCGGAGGAAAACTGTTTTTT. This sequence encodes CASSLTPVAGGGKLFF.

This rearrangement joins TRBV27 to TRBJ2-7, with 9 bases fitting TRBD2. This CDR3 region has 13 residues. The J segment lost 6 bases and the V segment lost 7 bases, leaving 7 bases of the junction unmatched. Germline CDR1 reads MNHEY; CDR2 reads SMNVEV (reference sequence). The CDR3 loop is CASTSAGGIEQYF. The CDR3 region has the DNA TGTGCCAGCACCTCAGCGGGGGGTATCGAGCAGTACTTC.

This clone was seen more than once but under ten times. The chain employs TRBV7-9 and TRBJ2-7; unclear D gene. This CDR3 is built from 13 residues. CDR1 is SEHNR, CDR2 FQNEAQ, per germline (reference sequence). The V end lost 4 bases, the J end lost 0 bases, and 7 bases lay between the germline ends. The CDR3, as DNA: TGTGCCAGCAGCTCCCTAAGCTCCTACGAGCAGTACTTC. It translates to CASSSLSSYEQYF.

The J gene is TRBJ1-1, the V gene TRBV9; possibly TRBD1 for D (5 bases). Germline CDR1 is SGDLS and CDR2 is YYNGEE. CDR3 length equals 13 residues. Trimming removed 3 bases from V and 8 bases from J, with 14 bases in between. CDR3 sequence: CASSGGGGSEAFF. The CDR3 nucleotides read TGTGCCAGCAGCGGGGGGGGTGGGAGCGAAGCTTTCTTT.

This clone was observed a single time. J is TRBJ2-3 and V is TRBV5-5; 12 nucleotides align to TRBD2. Germline CDR1 reads SGHKS; CDR2 reads YYEKEE (reference sequence). V was clipped by 0 bases and J by 5 bases; unmatched bases: 7. The CDR3 contains 17 residues. The CDR3, as DNA: TGTGCCAGCAGCTTGGTCCCTAGCGGGGGGGAGGGAGATACGCAGTATTTT. This sequence encodes CASSLVPSGGEGDTQYF.

CDR3: CASSLDISYEQYF. CDR3 coding DNA: TGTGCCAGCAGCTTGGACATCTCCTACGAGCAGTACTTC. The chain joins TRBV7-9 to TRBJ2-7, with D perhaps matching TRBD1 (5 bases). Trimming left V 3 bases short and J 0 bases short, with 6 bases between. This CDR3 is built from 13 residues. Germline-derived CDR1 and CDR2 are SEHNR and FQNEAQ (reference sequence).

J is TRBJ1-1 and V is TRBV5-6, with a possible D match to TRBD1 (6 bases). There are 12 residues in the CDR3. Germline lookup yields CDR1 SGHDT and CDR2 YYEEEE. V lost 2 bases and J 12 bases, leaving 14 bases between the germline ends. Here the CDR3 DNA reads TGTGCCAGCAGCTTCGGACAGTCCCAGACTTTCTTT. The encoded protein is CASSFGQSQTFF.

Worth noting for this clone: The same CDR3 arises from other DNA sequences in this sample as well. This chain joins TRBV6-1 and TRBJ1-6; the match to TRBD1 covers 7 bases. This CDR3 comprises 15 residues. After removal of 3 bases from V and 10 bases from J, the junction contained 9 bases not matched to a gene. Looked up from germline, CDR1 is MNHNS and CDR2 is SASEGT. CDR3: CASSDSDRANSPLHF. In DNA form, the CDR3 reads TGTGCCAGCAGTGATTCAGACAGGGCAAACTCACCCCTCCACTTT.

This chain connects TRBV7-9 to TRBJ2-1; 7 nucleotides match TRBD1. The CDR3 has 17 amino acids. Germline V gives CDR1 SEHNR, CDR2 FQNEAQ (reference sequence). The V segment lost 4 bases and the J segment 1 base; nucleotides outside the gene matches: 10. This CDR3 is CASSSRTGGGSYNEQFF. CDR3 coding DNA: TGTGCCAGCAGCTCGCGGACAGGAGGCGGGTCCTACAATGAGCAGTTCTTC. Full variable domain (missing parts from reference TRBV7-9 and TRBJ2-1): DTGVSQNPRHKITKRGQNVTFRCDPISEHNRLYWYRQTLGQGPEFLTYFQNEAQLEKSRLLSDRFSAERPKGSFSTLEIQRTEQGDSAMYLCASSSRTGGGSYNEQFFGPGTRLTVL.

J is TRBJ2-3 and V is TRBV4-3, with no clear D. Germline loops: CDR1 LGHNA, CDR2 YSLEER. The CDR3 spans 15 residues. The germline V and J ends were trimmed by 0 bases and 10 bases, with 17 bases remaining between them. CDR3 DNA sequence: TGCGCCAGCAGCCAAGATCGCGCCCTCGCTCGTGCGCAGTATTTT. This encodes CASSQDRALARAQYF.

The CDR3 sequence is CASRDGGNSPLHF. CDR3 coding DNA: TGTGCCAGCAGAGACGGGGGAAATTCACCCCTCCACTTT. The chain links TRBV2 to TRBJ1-6; possibly TRBD1 for D (5 bases). Trimming stripped 6 bases from V and 7 bases from J, with 10 bases between. Germline CDR1 and CDR2: SNHLY and FYNNEI. The CDR3 has 13 amino acids. Full variable domain (rest looked up from reference TRBV2 and TRBJ1-6): EPEVTQTPSHQVTQMGQEVILRCVPISNHLYFYWYRQILGQKVEFLVSFYNNEISEKSEIFDDQFSVERPDGSNFTLKIRSTKLEDSAMYFCASRDGGNSPLHFGNGTRLTVT.

Notes on this clone: The sample has other DNA sequences that encode this CDR3 too. The genes are TRBV9 and TRBJ2-5, with 8 bases lining up with TRBD1. The CDR3 is 14 residues long. J was trimmed by 2 bases and V by 3 bases; bases with no gene match: 3. CDR1 and CDR2 (germline): SGDLS, YYNGEE. CDR3 protein: CASSAGTGQETQYF. The CDR3 DNA reads as TGTGCCAGCAGCGCCGGGACAGGACAAGAGACCCAGTACTTC.

The chain employs TRBV7-9 and TRBJ1-1, with a tentative D call TRBD1 (5 bases). Trimming cost V 5 bases and J 3 bases, with 13 bases left between them. Per the germline V gene, CDR1 is SEHNR and CDR2 is FQNEAQ (reference sequence). The CDR3 is 14 amino acids. The CDR3 region has the DNA TGTGCCAGCAGCCCTGGTACGGGGGACACTGAAGCTTTCTTT. It translates to CASSPGTGDTEAFF.

V gene TRBV11-2 combines with J gene TRBJ2-7; D possibly corresponds to TRBD1 (6 bases). The CDR3 runs to 11 residues. V gave up 5 bases and J gave up 12 bases, with 14 bases separating them. CDR1 SGHAT and CDR2 FQNNGV come from the germline V gene. CDR3: CASSTSGARYF. The CDR3 DNA reads TGTGCCAGCAGCACCTCAGGGGCGCGGTACTTC. The whole variable domain, filled in from reference TRBV11-2 and TRBJ2-7, reads EAGVAQSPRYKIIEKRQSVAFWCNPISGHATLYWYQQILGQGPKLLIQFQNNGVVDDSQLPKDRFSAERLKGVDSTLKIQPAKLEDSAVYLCASSTSGARYFGPGTRLTVT.

As regards this clone: The junction differs from germline at one of its ends, possibly a read error. The rearrangement uses TRBV4-2 and TRBJ2-3, with unresolved D. Per the germline V gene, CDR1 is LGHNA and CDR2 is YNFKEQ. This CDR3 has 13 residues. CDR3 protein: CASSQGESPLQYF. For the CDR3, the DNA is TGTGCCAGCAGTCAAGGTGAGAGCCCCCTCCAGTATTTT.

The genes are TRBV9 and TRBJ2-5; a weak D match, TRBD2 (6 bases). The CDR3 loop spans 14 amino acids. V was clipped by 3 bases and J by 1 base, with 10 bases between them. The germline V gene has CDR1 SGDLS and CDR2 YYNGEE. CDR3 bases: TGTGCCAGCAGCGCCCGGGACTTCCAAGAGACCCAGTACTTC. Encoded protein: CASSARDFQETQYF. The variable domain in full, with the rest retrieved from reference TRBV9 and TRBJ2-5, is DSGVTQTPKHLITATGQRVTLRCSPRSGDLSVYWYQQSLDQGLQFLIQYYNGEERAKGNILERFSAQQFPDLHSELNLSSLELGDSALYFCASSARDFQETQYFGPGTRLLVL.

The chain is built from TRBV29-1 and TRBJ2-1; unclear D gene. V lost 4 bases to trimming and J lost 3 bases, with 10 bases between them. CDR1 and CDR2 from the germline V gene are SQVTM and ANQGSEA. The CDR3 consists of 13 residues. The CDR3 reads CSVGADNYNEQFF. CDR3 bases: TGCAGCGTTGGGGCTGACAACTACAATGAGCAGTTCTTC.

V is TRBV27 and J is TRBJ2-3; D is possibly TRBD1 (5 bases). Germline V gene data show CDR1 as MNHEY and CDR2 as SMNVEV (reference sequence). Trimming removed 6 bases at V and 3 bases at J, with 10 bases between. The CDR3 length is 13 residues. In DNA form, the CDR3 reads TGTGCCAGCAGGGGCAGGGTAACAGATACGCAGTATTTT. This gives the protein CASRGRVTDTQYF.

Regarding this clone: The junction departs from the called germline gene at one end, perhaps through a read error. V usage is TRBV7-6 and J usage is TRBJ1-3, with 8 bases that match TRBD1. The V gene's germline CDR1 is SGHVS and CDR2 FNYEAQ. The length of the CDR3 is 13 residues. The CDR3 region is CASSRTGSEPTAF. CDR3 sequence (DNA): TGTGCCAGCAGCCGGACAGGGAGTGAACCCACGGCGTTT.

V gene TRBV19 combines with J gene TRBJ1-3; 9 bases agree with TRBD1. V shed 4 bases, J shed 3 bases, and the junction held 4 bases outside the gene matches. Germline loops: CDR1 LNHDA, CDR2 SQIVND (reference sequence). CDR3 length equals 15 residues. The DNA for the CDR3 is TGTGCCAGTAGTACCCGGGACAGGGTTGGAAACACCATATATTTT. Protein: CASSTRDRVGNTIYF.

The chain combines TRBV5-4 with TRBJ2-5; D may be TRBD2 (5 bases). Trimming shortened V by 4 bases and J by 5 bases, and 12 bases separated the two germline ends. This CDR3 has 13 amino acids. Germline values: CDR1 SGHNT, CDR2 YYREEE (reference sequence). CDR3 loop: CASSPGLSETQYF. CDR3 in DNA: TGTGCCAGCAGCCCTGGACTTTCCGAGACCCAGTACTTC.

The V call is TRBV7-9, the J call TRBJ2-5; 16 bases agree with TRBD2. Trimming at V came to 3 bases and at J to 4 bases, leaving 11 bases not matched to a gene. Germline values: CDR1 SEHNR, CDR2 FQNEAQ (reference sequence). The CDR3 runs to 19 residues. CDR3 DNA sequence: TGTGCCAGCAGCTTCCAAGGTGGGACTAGCGGGGGGGCCCGAGAGACCCAGTACTTC. Residues: CASSFQGGTSGGARETQYF.

This rearrangement joins TRBV18 to TRBJ2-6; 8 bases agree with TRBD1. This CDR3 spans 18 amino acids. The J segment lost 2 bases and the V segment lost 3 bases, leaving 9 bases of the junction unmatched. Looked up from germline, CDR1 is KGHSH and CDR2 is LQKENI. The CDR3 loop is CASSPPSGQGTGANVLTF. CDR3 sequence (DNA): TGTGCCAGCTCACCGCCGAGCGGACAGGGAACTGGGGCCAACGTCCTGACTTTC.

The chain recombines TRBV29-1 with TRBJ1-2; 7 nucleotides align to TRBD1. This CDR3 region has 14 residues. Trimming cost V 6 bases and J 4 bases; bases outside gene matches: 11. CDR1 and CDR2 from the germline V gene are SQVTM and ANQGSEA. The CDR3 nucleotides read TGCAGCGTGAAGCTGCCCCGGGACAGCTATGGCTACACCTTC. This codes for CSVKLPRDSYGYTF.

A note on this clone: Other DNA variants within this sample encode the same CDR3. The rearrangement uses TRBV6-1 and TRBJ1-1; D gene ambiguous. CDR1 is MNHNS and CDR2 is SASEGT in the germline V gene. V shed 3 bases and J shed 1 base, with 9 bases lying between them. The CDR3 covers 14 residues. The CDR3 is CASSETPKNTEAFF. CDR3 coding DNA: TGTGCCAGCAGTGAGACACCAAAGAACACTGAAGCTTTCTTT.

This clone was found a few times. The chain links TRBV19 to TRBJ1-5; a possible D gene is TRBD1 (5 bases). Germline V gene lookup returns CDR1 LNHDA and CDR2 SQIVND (reference sequence). V was trimmed by 7 bases and J by 0 bases, leaving 13 bases between them. CDR3 size: 15 residues. CDR3 sequence: CASTEWGDSNQPQHF. CDR3 DNA sequence: TGTGCCAGTACTGAGTGGGGGGATAGCAATCAGCCCCAGCATTTT.

This clone was picked up a small number of times. The chain links TRBV21-1 to TRBJ1-1; TRBD1 is taken as the D call from the table, unchecked against the DNA. TRBV21-1 is termed a pseudogene. The CDR3 loop spans 15 amino acids. The CDR3 spells CASSKMGRGTTEAFF. The CDR3 DNA follows: TGTGCCAGCAGCAAAATGGGCAGGGGTACGACTGAAGCTTTCTTT.